A single sample gave rise to the 22 T cell receptor beta chains below, sequenced in a study of PD-1 blockade in classical Hodgkin lymphoma (dated by TCRdb to 2020 to 2021). In the paper's terms, the time point label means: cycle 4 day 1 (C4D1), after more than five weeks of nivolumab. All trial patients had relapsed after autologous stem cell transplantation, with cohorts A, B and C differing in prior brentuximab vedotin exposure. The library relied on the immunoSEQ multiplex PCR assay. Drawn from immuneACCESS, this table holds only the in-frame rearrangements with V and J called that TCRdb kept. Clones are partly lost; checked studies trace under half to an unresolved V gene and leave the rest unexplained. For this sample there are over 60,000 clones; more than 80% appear just once. The ten top clones hold about 8% of the sample. The specimen comprised peripheral blood mononuclear cells (PBMCs), sampled before the fourth cycle of nivolumab. The receptor source for this set is a human donor with classical Hodgkin lymphoma.

The chain uses TRBV13 and TRBJ2-5, with 14 bases aligning to TRBD2. Germline CDR1 and CDR2: PRHDT and FYEKMQ (reference sequence). The CDR3 sequence is 16 residues long. With V trimmed by 5 bases and J by 5 bases, 7 bases remained unmatched. The CDR3 protein is CASSPGTSGSSETQYF. The CDR3 DNA sequence: TGTGCCAGCAGCCCCGGGACTAGCGGGAGTTCGGAGACCCAGTACTTC.

The chain combines TRBV1 with TRBJ2-1; TRBD2, as called in the table, went unchecked against the DNA. TRBV1 is an annotated pseudogene. This CDR3 has 19 amino acids. Written as DNA, the CDR3 is TGCACCAGCAGCCACGCCGGGACTAGCGGGATCCCCCCCCACAATGAGCAGTTCTTC. It encodes CTSSHAGTSGIPPHNEQFF.

The chain joins TRBV27 to TRBJ2-1; 7 bases match TRBD2. CDR3 length: 14 amino acids. V was pared by 3 bases and J by 4 bases, with 3 bases of the junction left unmatched. The germline V gene has CDR1 MNHEY and CDR2 SMNVEV (reference sequence). The CDR3 here is CASSLRESYNEQFF. CDR3 bases: TGTGCCAGCAGTTTGCGGGAGTCTTACAATGAGCAGTTCTTC.

The chain carries TRBV5-5 and TRBJ1-2; 11 bases match TRBD1. This CDR3 contains 14 residues. Germline CDR1 and CDR2: SGHKS and YYEKEE (reference sequence). J gave up 4 bases and V 4 bases, and 3 bases lay outside the gene matches. The CDR3 reads CASSHGTGGYGYTF. Written as DNA, the CDR3 is TGTGCCAGCAGCCACGGGACAGGGGGCTATGGCTACACCTTC.

The rearrangement links TRBV6-6 to TRBJ2-3; D ambiguous. The germline V gene encodes CDR1 MNHNY and CDR2 SVGAGI (reference sequence). The CDR3 loop spans 14 amino acids. V was clipped by 7 bases and J by 2 bases, with 13 bases between them. CDR3 in amino acids: CASNPASPTDTQYF. For the CDR3, the DNA is TGTGCCAGCAACCCAGCGTCTCCCACAGATACGCAGTATTTT.

This chain links TRBV11-1 with TRBJ1-2; D is uncertain. Germline CDR1 and CDR2: SGHAT and FQDESV (reference sequence). With 5 bases removed from V and 4 bases from J, the gap between germline ends came to 20 bases. The CDR3 runs 16 residues. DNA for the CDR3: TGTGCCAGCAGCACAGCGATTGAGGCTCGGGGCTATGGCTACACCTTC. It specifies CASSTAIEARGYGYTF.

V gene TRBV5-1 combines with J gene TRBJ1-6; no clear D. The CDR3 sequence is 14 residues long. The V end was cut by 4 bases, the J end by 2 bases, with 7 bases between. Germline CDR1 and CDR2: SGHRS and YFSETQ. The CDR3 region has the DNA TGCGCCAGCAGCGGGGAACCCTATAATTCACCCCTCCACTTT. Residues: CASSGEPYNSPLHF.

This clone showed up just once. CDR3 region: CASSLKGTQYF. The DNA for the CDR3 is TGTGCCAGCAGTTTAAAGGGGACCCAGTACTTC. The chain recombines TRBV27 with TRBJ2-5, with D hard to call. The CDR3 runs 11 residues. Trimming stripped 2 bases from V and 7 bases from J, with 5 bases between. The V gene's germline CDR1 is MNHEY and CDR2 SMNVEV (reference sequence).

This chain uses TRBV5-1 with TRBJ2-1; unclear D gene. V lost 0 bases, J lost 9 bases, and 13 bases lay in between. This CDR3 is 14 amino acids long. Germline CDR1 is SGHRS and CDR2 is YFSETQ. The CDR3 DNA follows: TGCGCCAGCAGCTTGGACTCACACGCGTCTGAGCAGTTCTTC. This sequence encodes CASSLDSHASEQFF.

The chain uses TRBV6-5 and TRBJ1-1; weak D call: TRBD1 (5 bases). Trimming removed 6 bases from V and 4 bases from J, with 18 bases in between. The CDR3 is 15 residues long. The germline V gene encodes CDR1 MNHEY and CDR2 SVGAGI. This CDR3 reads CASSPRRAGSTEAFF. CDR3 bases: TGTGCCAGCAGCCCGCGGAGGGCAGGGAGCACTGAAGCTTTCTTT.

This sequence joins TRBV7-9 and TRBJ2-1; the match to TRBD1 covers 8 bases. V trimming: 5 bases; J trimming: 8 bases; junction bases outside the gene matches: 14. Per the germline V gene, CDR1 is SEHNR and CDR2 is FQNEAQ (reference sequence). The CDR3 sequence is 16 residues long. The CDR3 protein is CASSPILDRAGHEQFF. The CDR3 DNA reads as TGTGCCAGCAGCCCCATCCTGGACAGGGCGGGTCATGAGCAGTTCTTC.

This chain joins TRBV7-6 and TRBJ1-5; no reliable D call. The CDR3 has 13 residues. Germline V CDR1 and CDR2: SGHVS, FNYEAQ. The V and J ends lost 5 bases and 7 bases respectively, with 12 bases between them. Here the CDR3 reads CASSPVLGQPQHF. CDR3 DNA sequence: TGTGCCAGCAGCCCCGTTTTAGGGCAGCCCCAGCATTTT.

Here the CDR3 reads CASSFETFYEQYF. As DNA, the CDR3 is TGTGCCAGCAGCTTCGAGACCTTCTACGAGCAGTACTTC. J is TRBJ2-7 and V is TRBV5-8; D unresolved. The ends were cut back, 2 bases at V and 3 bases at J, with 9 bases in the middle. The CDR3 contains 13 residues. Germline V gene lookup returns CDR1 SGHTS and CDR2 YDEGEE.

The chain combines TRBV7-2 with TRBJ1-3; TRBD1 aligns across 9 bases. V gave up 2 bases and J gave up 14 bases; unmatched junction bases: 13. The CDR3 covers 15 residues. The V gene's germline CDR1 is SGHTA and CDR2 FQGNSA. Written as DNA, the CDR3 is TGTGCCAGCAGCTTAAATACCGGGACAGGGAGGGGGGTATATTTT. It codes for CASSLNTGTGRGVYF.

The chain combines TRBV27 with TRBJ1-5; the D is unclear. The V end was cut by 5 bases, the J end by 3 bases, with 8 bases between. In germline, CDR1 is MNHEY, CDR2 SMNVEV (reference sequence). The CDR3 has 13 residues. CDR3 DNA: TGTGCCAGCAGTCCGAGGATCAATCAGCCCCAGCATTTT. Protein sequence: CASSPRINQPQHF.

J is TRBJ1-6 and V is TRBV27; D gene ambiguous. Between the trimmed V and J ends, which lost 6 bases and 5 bases, there was a span of 17 bases. The germline gives CDR1 MNHEY, CDR2 SMNVEV (reference sequence). The CDR3 is 16 amino acids. CDR3 bases: TGTGCCAGCAGGGAGTTCCCGGAGATCGATAATTCACCCCTCCACTTT. It is translated as CASREFPEIDNSPLHF.

This clone was seen once. The chain links TRBV5-1 to TRBJ2-1, with TRBD1 identical over 7 bases. Germline lookup yields CDR1 SGHRS and CDR2 YFSETQ. The CDR3 extends over 14 amino acids. The trim removed 4 bases at V and 8 bases at J, leaving 9 bases unmatched. As DNA, the CDR3 is TGCGCCAGCAGCAGGGACAGCCCTTTTGATGAGCAGTTCTTC. Translating it yields CASSRDSPFDEQFF. The full variable domain, rest sourced from reference TRBV5-1 and TRBJ2-1, is KAGVTQTPRYLIKTRGQQVTLSCSPISGHRSVSWYQQTPGQGLQFLFEYFSETQRNKGNFPGRFSGRQFSNSRSEMNVSTLELGDSALYLCASSRDSPFDEQFFGPGTRLTVL.

The V and J genes are TRBV27 and TRBJ1-5; D not certain. The germline CDR1 and CDR2 sequences are MNHEY and SMNVEV (reference sequence). The CDR3 runs to 14 residues. V lost 6 bases and J 1 base, leaving 10 bases between the germline ends. The CDR3 here is CASSLEASNQPQHF. CDR3 nucleotide sequence: TGTGCCAGCAGCTTGGAGGCAAGCAATCAGCCCCAGCATTTT.

The J gene is TRBJ1-5, the V gene TRBV2, with D unclear. The CDR3 sequence is 13 residues long. Germline assignment: CDR1 SNHLY and CDR2 FYNNEI. The germline V and J ends were trimmed by 7 bases and 6 bases, with 13 bases remaining between them. CDR3: CASTKEASQPQHF. The CDR3 bases are TGTGCCAGCACTAAGGAAGCGAGTCAGCCCCAGCATTTT.

The chain has TRBV10-3 and TRBJ2-5, with 8 bases matching TRBD1. J lost 5 bases, V lost 6 bases, and 5 bases had no gene match. Germline CDR1 reads ENHRY; CDR2 reads SYGVKD. The CDR3 is 13 amino acids. The CDR3 nucleotides are TGTGCCATCAGCTCAGGGGGCGCCGAGACCCAGTACTTC. This translates into CAISSGGAETQYF.

The chain has TRBV5-1 and TRBJ2-3, with D possibly TRBD2 on 5 matching bases. V gave up 4 bases and J gave up 1 base, with 10 bases separating them. The CDR3 sequence is 14 residues long. The V gene's germline CDR1 is SGHRS and CDR2 YFSETQ. The CDR3 DNA is TGCGCCAGCAGCATAGGTAGCGGCACAGATACGCAGTATTTT. Protein sequence: CASSIGSGTDTQYF.

The chain carries TRBV27 and TRBJ2-1, with 14 bases matching TRBD2. The length of the CDR3 is 16 residues. Per the germline V gene, CDR1 is MNHEY and CDR2 is SMNVEV (reference sequence). V lost 7 bases to trimming and J lost 4 bases; unmatched junction nucleotides: 6. CDR3 region: CASIGLAGGTYNEQFF. The DNA of the CDR3 is TGTGCCAGCATCGGACTAGCGGGAGGTACATACAATGAGCAGTTCTTC.